This T cell receptor (beta chain) emerged from a study of early T cells in non-severe SARS-CoV-2 infection. A single record per CDR3 protein comes from TCRdb applying MiXCR to the 5' RACE reads. The profile covers 60,000 to 75,000 distinct CDR3 sequences, with more than 10% appearing a single time and approximately 4.9% taken by the ten largest. This clonotype was seen many times. What was sequenced was whole blood. This receptor was taken from an adult who was a healthcare worker with PCR-confirmed SARS-CoV-2 infection or an uninfected control (not recorded which).

The DNA for the CDR3 is TGTGCCAGCAGCCTAGTAGGAGGGAGCGGAAACACCATATATTTT. It encodes CASSLVGGSGNTIYF. This chain connects TRBV7-3 to TRBJ1-3; D unclear. With 5 bases removed from V and 4 bases from J, the gap between germline ends came to 15 bases. Germline V lookup: CDR1 SGHTA, CDR2 FQGTGA. The CDR3 length is 15 residues.